This T cell receptor (beta chain) emerged from a study of blood T cell repertoires in COVID-19. Using immunoSEQ multiplex PCR, the repertoire was profiled, and TCRdb retains in-frame clones only, with some absent. The sample gives about 330,000 clones, 87% of which show up once; 5.5% to 7% is in the top ten. Germline CDR1 is MGHRA and CDR2 is YSYEKL. The CDR3 covers 18 residues. The trim removed 8 bases at V and 2 bases at J, leaving 19 bases unmatched. The sample consisted of PBMCs or T cells enriched from blood (not recorded which). The rearrangement uses TRBV4-1 and TRBJ2-7; 9 nucleotides line up with TRBD1. This clonotype was sampled from a woman aged 25 to 39 who had recovered from COVID-19. CDR3 nucleotides: TGCGCCAGCCCACGGCACAGGGGGCTATGGACTGCAACCTACGAGCAGTACTTC. Its protein product is CASPRHRGLWTATYEQYF.